The clone carrying this T cell receptor (beta chain) was detected ten times or more. CDR3 length: 15 residues. Trimming removed 6 bases from V and 6 bases from J, with 21 bases in between. Germline V lookup: CDR1 SGHRS, CDR2 YFSETQ. The record originates from a study of T-cell reconstitution after alpha-beta-depleted transplantation in children. It was with unique molecular identifiers that the TCRbeta library was prepared. Using its own MiXCR run on the PCR reads, TCRdb lists one record per CDR3 protein. The table lists more than 250,000 distinct CDR3 sequences, over 8% of them singletons, with over 9.5% in the top ten.

The clonotype comes from a human donor who donated a stem cell graft to a child with SCID. The chain is built from TRBV5-1 and TRBJ1-1; no clear D gene. The sequenced sample was PBMCs from the stem cell graft donor, obtained from the stem cell graft. Here the CDR3 reads CASTLIPDGSSEAFF. In DNA, the CDR3 is TGCGCCAGCACCCTGATTCCGGACGGCAGTTCTGAAGCTTTCTTT.